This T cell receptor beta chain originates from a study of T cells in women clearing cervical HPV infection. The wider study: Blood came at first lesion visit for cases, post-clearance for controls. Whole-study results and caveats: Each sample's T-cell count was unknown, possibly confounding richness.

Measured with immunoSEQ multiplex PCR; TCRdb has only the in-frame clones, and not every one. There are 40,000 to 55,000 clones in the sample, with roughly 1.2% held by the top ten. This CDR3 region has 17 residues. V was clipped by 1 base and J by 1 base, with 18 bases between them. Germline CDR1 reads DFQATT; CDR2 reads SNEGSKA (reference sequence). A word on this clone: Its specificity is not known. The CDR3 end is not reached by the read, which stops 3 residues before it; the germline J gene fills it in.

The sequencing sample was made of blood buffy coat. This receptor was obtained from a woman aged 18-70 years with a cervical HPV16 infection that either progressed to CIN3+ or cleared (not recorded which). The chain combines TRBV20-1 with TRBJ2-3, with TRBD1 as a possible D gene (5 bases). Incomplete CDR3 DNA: TGCAGTGCTAGAGTGGGGCAGCGAAATCGGGGCACAGATACG. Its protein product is CSARVGQRNRGTDT. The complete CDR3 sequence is CSARVGQRNRGTDTQYF.